One and the same sample provided the 31 T cell receptor beta chains below, sequenced in a study of blood T cell repertoires in COVID-19 (dated by TCRdb to 2018 to 2020). Preparation of the library involved the immunoSEQ multiplex PCR assay. TCRdb carries this immuneACCESS record with in-frame sequences only. Its versions omit some clonotypes, under half of them owing to an unresolved V gene in the studies checked, with the rest unexplained. The sample yields about 70,000 clones; roughly 86% were counted once. The ten largest clones capture 9% to 15% of the sample. Sequencing was performed on peripheral blood. The receptors were sampled from a human donor in a cohort sampled during active COVID-19.

The chain uses TRBV3-1 (or the pseudogene TRBV3-2) and TRBJ2-1; 9 nucleotides align to TRBD1. V trimming: 4 bases; J trimming: 9 bases; junction bases outside the gene matches: 1. This CDR3 spans 12 amino acids. CDR1 and CDR2 (germline): LGHDT, YNNKEL (reference sequence). CDR3 nucleotide sequence: TGTGCCAGCAGCCCGGGACAGGGTGAGCAGTTCTTC. Residues: CASSPGQGEQFF.

The DNA of the CDR3 is TGTGCCAGCAGTTTAGGTCAGGGGAGGAACACTGAAGCTTTCTTT. Translated: CASSLGQGRNTEAFF. J is TRBJ1-1 and V is TRBV28; possibly TRBD1 for D (6 bases). CDR1 and CDR2 from the germline V gene are MDHEN and SYDVKM. The V end lost 2 bases, the J end lost 1 base, and 11 bases lay between the germline ends. The CDR3 runs to 15 residues.

The CDR3, as DNA: TGCGCCAGCAGTGAGTCTGGGGCATTAAACACCGGGGAGCTGTTTTTT. Translation: CASSESGALNTGELFF. The rearrangement links TRBV10-2 to TRBJ2-2, with TRBD1 as a possible D gene (5 bases). CDR3 length: 16 amino acids. Germline lookup yields CDR1 WSHSY and CDR2 SAAADI. Trimming took off 0 bases at V and 2 bases at J, with 10 bases between the two ends.

About this clone itself: An end of the junction differs from the germline gene, which may be a read error. This chain links TRBV30 with TRBJ1-6; D is unclear. CDR1 and CDR2 from the germline V gene are GTSNPN and SVGIG (reference sequence). CDR3 size: 10 residues. The CDR3 DNA is TGTGCCTGGAATAAATCACCCCTCCACTTT. Translated: CAWNKSPLHF.

The V call is TRBV5-8, the J call TRBJ1-4; TRBD1 is a possible D gene (6 bases). The CDR3 covers 15 residues. Germline V CDR1 and CDR2: SGHTS, YDEGEE. The V gene lost 4 bases and the J gene lost 8 bases, with 18 bases spanning the gap. The DNA of the CDR3 is TGTGCCAGCAGCCATACAGGGATCCAAGAAGAAAAACTGTTTTTT. It is translated as CASSHTGIQEEKLFF.

V is TRBV5-5 and J is TRBJ2-5, with 8 bases fitting TRBD1. The junction had 12 bases not matched to a gene; V was cut back by 0 bases and J by 2 bases. The CDR3 consists of 18 residues. CDR1 SGHKS and CDR2 YYEKEE come from the germline V gene (reference sequence). The CDR3 sequence is CASSLGHAGGTGQETQYF. The CDR3 DNA is TGTGCCAGCAGCTTGGGGCATGCAGGGGGCACTGGGCAAGAGACCCAGTACTTC.

The chain couples TRBV5-4 to TRBJ2-1; TRBD1 matches at 10 bases. Looked up from germline, CDR1 is SGHNT and CDR2 is YYREEE (reference sequence). V was clipped by 0 bases and J by 2 bases; unmatched bases: 2. This CDR3 contains 16 residues. Written as DNA, the CDR3 is TGTGCCAGCAGCTTGGTGGGACAGGGGACCTACAATGAGCAGTTCTTC. This gives the protein CASSLVGQGTYNEQFF.

The chain carries TRBV5-4 and TRBJ2-7; possibly TRBD1 for D (5 bases). Trimming shortened V by 4 bases and J by 8 bases, and 19 bases separated the two germline ends. CDR3 length equals 14 residues. Germline-derived CDR1 and CDR2 are SGHNT and YYREEE (reference sequence). For the CDR3, the DNA is TGTGCCAGCAGCCCGGACATGATTTGGGGAAAGCAGTACTTC. This codes for CASSPDMIWGKQYF.

To note about this clone: In the same sample, other DNA sequences code for this CDR3. The chain recombines TRBV18 with TRBJ2-7; 9 positions match TRBD1. The germline CDR1 and CDR2 sequences are KGHSH and LQKENI. This CDR3 has 15 amino acids. V was pared by 6 bases and J by 1 base, with 7 bases of the junction left unmatched. CDR3 DNA sequence: TGTGCCAGCTCCCCTGGACAGGGGTCTTCCTACGAGCAGTACTTC. This translates into CASSPGQGSSYEQYF.

V usage is TRBV9 and J usage is TRBJ1-6; D ambiguous. The CDR3 is 16 amino acids. Germline V gene data show CDR1 as SGDLS and CDR2 as YYNGEE. V dropped 3 bases and J dropped 2 bases, with 12 bases sitting between them. DNA for the CDR3: TGTGCCAGCAGCGAAACAGTAGTCACCTATAATTCACCCCTCCACTTT. It codes for CASSETVVTYNSPLHF.

J is TRBJ1-1 and V is TRBV9, with D unclear. The CDR3 has 14 amino acids. V gave up 7 bases and J gave up 0 bases, with 13 bases separating them. Germline V CDR1 and CDR2: SGDLS, YYNGEE. CDR3 nucleotides: TGTGCCAGCTCGCTGGCCGTTATGAACACTGAAGCTTTCTTT. Residues: CASSLAVMNTEAFF.

CDR3 residues: CATSTSGGQETQYF. CDR3 coding DNA: TGTGCCACCTCGACTAGCGGAGGCCAAGAGACCCAGTACTTC. The V call is TRBV7-2, the J call TRBJ2-5; 9 nucleotides match TRBD2. This CDR3 spans 14 amino acids. Per germline, CDR1 SGHTA and CDR2 FQGNSA. The trim removed 10 bases at V and 1 base at J, leaving 7 bases unmatched. Full variable domain (rest looked up from reference TRBV7-2 and TRBJ2-5): GAGVSQSPSNKVTEKGKDVELRCDPISGHTALYWYRQSLGQGLEFLIYFQGNSAPDKSGLPSDRFSAERTGGSVSTLTIQRTQQEDSAVYLCATSTSGGQETQYFGPGTRLLVL.

This clone was counted a few times. The rearrangement uses TRBV14 and TRBJ2-1; a weak D match, TRBD2 (5 bases). The CDR3 totals 16 residues. With 4 bases removed from V and 3 bases from J, the gap between germline ends came to 16 bases. Looked up from germline, CDR1 is SGHDN and CDR2 is FVKESK. The CDR3 is CASSRGGGLYYNEQFF. In nucleotides, the CDR3 is TGTGCCAGCAGCCGGGGTGGAGGACTTTACTACAATGAGCAGTTCTTC.

The chain joins TRBV14 to TRBJ2-7; maybe TRBD2 (5 bases). Germline V gene sequence: CDR1 SGHDN, CDR2 FVKESK. Trimming stripped 4 bases from V and 3 bases from J, with 13 bases between. CDR3 length: 14 amino acids. CDR3 bases: TGTGCCAGCAGCCGCGCCTCCGGGGTCTACGAGCAGTACTTC. This encodes CASSRASGVYEQYF.

The chain has TRBV27 and TRBJ1-2; the D gene is possibly TRBD1 (5 bases). CDR3 size: 14 residues. CDR1 is MNHEY and CDR2 is SMNVEV in the germline V gene (reference sequence). Deletions cut 6 bases from V and 5 bases from J, with 16 bases between. The CDR3 DNA is TGTGCCAGCAGCCTCGCGGGGGTAGGATATGGCTACACCTTC. Residues: CASSLAGVGYGYTF.

CDR3 DNA sequence: TGTGCCAGCAGCATACCGGGGGTCTGGAATGAGCAGTTCTTC. It is translated as CASSIPGVWNEQFF. The V call is TRBV11-2, the J call TRBJ2-1; weak D call: TRBD2 (6 bases). V shed 5 bases and J shed 7 bases, with 15 bases lying between them. Per germline, CDR1 SGHAT and CDR2 FQNNGV. The CDR3 consists of 14 residues.

The J gene is TRBJ1-2, the V gene TRBV5-1; D possibly corresponds to TRBD1 (6 bases). There are 16 residues in the CDR3. Germline V gives CDR1 SGHRS, CDR2 YFSETQ. V was pared by 2 bases and J by 7 bases, with 21 bases between. The CDR3 region is CASSFSPLPGAGGYTF. The CDR3 region has the DNA TGCGCCAGCAGCTTTTCGCCTCTCCCAGGGGCGGGTGGCTACACCTTC.

This chain uses TRBV7-3 with TRBJ2-7; D is unresolved. CDR1 is SGHTA and CDR2 is FQGTGA in the germline V gene. Trimming pared 5 bases from V and 0 bases from J, leaving 8 bases between. The CDR3 has 13 residues. CDR3 in amino acids: CASSPDASYEQYF. The DNA of the CDR3 is TGTGCCAGCAGCCCAGATGCCTCCTACGAGCAGTACTTC.

The CDR3 here is CASSYLAGGWQFF. DNA of the CDR3: TGTGCCAGCAGCTACCTAGCGGGGGGATGGCAGTTCTTC. The rearrangement uses TRBV7-2 and TRBJ2-1; 11 positions agree with TRBD2. Trimming took 4 bases from V and 12 from J; bases not matched to a gene: 5. CDR1 and CDR2 from the germline V gene are SGHTA and FQGNSA. The CDR3 runs to 13 residues.

This clone has just a few counts. The gene calls are TRBV7-9 and TRBJ1-1; 8 nucleotides agree with TRBD1. The CDR3 runs to 16 residues. In germline, CDR1 is SEHNR, CDR2 FQNEAQ (reference sequence). V shed 4 bases, J shed 6 bases, and the junction held 13 bases outside the gene matches. CDR3 nucleotides: TGTGCCAGCAGCTCCAACAGCCGACAGGGGCGGGCTGAAGCTTTCTTT. The encoded protein is CASSSNSRQGRAEAFF.

This chain links TRBV7-2 with TRBJ2-3, with D perhaps TRBD2 (6 bases). The V and J ends lost 3 bases and 0 bases respectively, with 19 bases between them. The CDR3 extends over 18 amino acids. Germline V gives CDR1 SGHTA, CDR2 FQGNSA. The DNA for the CDR3 is TGTGCCAGCAGCTTCGAGGGAGTAAGGAGGGCTAGCACAGATACGCAGTATTTT. Translated, it gives CASSFEGVRRASTDTQYF.

V is TRBV28 and J is TRBJ2-1, with D hard to call. Germline V lookup: CDR1 MDHEN, CDR2 SYDVKM. This CDR3 spans 13 amino acids. Trimming left V 5 bases short and J 10 bases short, with 15 bases between. The CDR3 DNA reads TGTGCCAGCAGTAGAACCCAGGTTCGAGAGCAGTTCTTC. Protein sequence: CASSRTQVREQFF. Variable domain in full (rest from reference TRBV28 and TRBJ2-1): DVKVTQSSRYLVKRTGEKVFLECVQDMDHENMFWYRQDPGLGLRLIYFSYDVKMKEKGDIPEGYSVSREKKERFSLILESASTNQTSMYLCASSRTQVREQFFGPGTRLTVL.

The chain recombines TRBV10-3 with TRBJ2-7, with D tentatively TRBD2 (6 bases). Trimming took off 3 bases at V and 1 base at J, with 7 bases between the two ends. The CDR3 contains 13 residues. Per germline, CDR1 ENHRY and CDR2 SYGVKD. As DNA, the CDR3 is TGTGCCATCAGTGATGGAGGGTCCTACGAGCAGTACTTC. Encoded protein: CAISDGGSYEQYF.

This clone was seen a single time. This chain joins TRBV6-6 and TRBJ2-5, with TRBD2 identical over 14 bases. The CDR3 covers 14 residues. The germline gives CDR1 MNHNY, CDR2 SVGAGI (reference sequence). V lost 6 bases to trimming and J lost 4 bases; unmatched junction nucleotides: 1. CDR3 bases: TGTGCCAGCAGGGGGACTAGCGGGGGAGAGACCCAGTACTTC. As protein: CASRGTSGGETQYF.

The J gene is TRBJ1-5, the V gene TRBV19; TRBD1 might be the D (6 bases). Germline V CDR1 and CDR2: LNHDA, SQIVND (reference sequence). The V end was cut by 5 bases, the J end by 2 bases, with 13 bases between. This CDR3 is built from 15 residues. For the CDR3, the DNA is TGTGCCAGTAGTTGGGGGGGGCTGGGCAATCAGCCCCAGCATTTT. Protein sequence: CASSWGGLGNQPQHF.

The chain has TRBV2 and TRBJ1-5; tentative D call: TRBD1 (6 bases). Trimming took 8 bases from V and 3 from J, leaving 11 bases between them. This CDR3 region has 13 residues. Germline-derived CDR1 and CDR2 are SNHLY and FYNNEI. The CDR3 sequence is CASAGQPNQPQHF. The CDR3 bases are TGTGCCAGCGCCGGACAGCCCAATCAGCCCCAGCATTTT.

This sequence joins TRBV30 and TRBJ1-4; tentatively, D is TRBD1 (6 bases). In germline, CDR1 is GTSNPN, CDR2 SVGIG (reference sequence). Trimming took off 3 bases at V and 8 bases at J, with 22 bases between the two ends. The CDR3 is 16 residues long. The CDR3 is CAWSSASRGLLEKLFF. CDR3 sequence (DNA): TGTGCCTGGAGCTCGGCATCGCGGGGGCTTTTAGAAAAACTGTTTTTT.

V and J are TRBV9 and TRBJ2-7; 7 positions agree with TRBD1. Per germline, CDR1 SGDLS and CDR2 YYNGEE. The junction had 11 bases not matched to a gene; V was cut back by 5 bases and J by 9 bases. This CDR3 has 13 amino acids. CDR3 sequence reads: CASSEDRDSGQYF. The CDR3 region has the DNA TGTGCCAGCAGTGAAGACAGGGATTCGGGGCAGTACTTC.

The V call is TRBV9, the J call TRBJ2-7; 10 nucleotides agree with TRBD1. The V and J ends lost 2 bases and 5 bases, in that order; junction bases with no gene match: 7. Germline CDR1 is SGDLS and CDR2 is YYNGEE. The CDR3 is made up of 15 amino acids. CDR3 sequence reads: CASSVPDRGHDEQYF. The CDR3 region has the DNA TGTGCCAGCAGCGTCCCAGACAGGGGGCACGACGAGCAGTACTTC.

V is TRBV7-9 and J is TRBJ2-7; no clear D gene. Trimming shortened V by 5 bases and J by 0 bases, and 11 bases separated the two germline ends. CDR3 length equals 14 residues. Germline CDR1 is SEHNR and CDR2 is FQNEAQ (reference sequence). As DNA, the CDR3 is TGTGCCAGCAGCCCCCCCGGGTCCTCCTACGAGCAGTACTTC. As protein: CASSPPGSSYEQYF.

The chain employs TRBV7-9 and TRBJ2-5; 10 positions match TRBD1. The CDR3 contains 15 residues. Germline V gene sequence: CDR1 SEHNR, CDR2 FQNEAQ (reference sequence). J gave up 10 bases and V 0 bases, and 8 bases lay outside the gene matches. Here the CDR3 DNA reads TGTGCCAGCAGCTTAGCGACAGGGGGCGGAGGGTACCAGTACTTC. Translated: CASSLATGGGGYQYF.